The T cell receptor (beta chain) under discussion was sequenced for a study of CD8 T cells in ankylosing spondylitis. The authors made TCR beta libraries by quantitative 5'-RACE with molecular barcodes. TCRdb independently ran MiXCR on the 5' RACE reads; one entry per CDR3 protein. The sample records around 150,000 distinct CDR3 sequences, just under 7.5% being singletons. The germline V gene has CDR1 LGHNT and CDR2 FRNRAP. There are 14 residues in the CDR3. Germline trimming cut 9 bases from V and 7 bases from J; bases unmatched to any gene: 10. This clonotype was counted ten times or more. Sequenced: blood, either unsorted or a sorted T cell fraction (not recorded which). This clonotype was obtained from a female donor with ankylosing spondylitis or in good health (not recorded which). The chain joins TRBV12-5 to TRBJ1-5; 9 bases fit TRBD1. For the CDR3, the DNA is TGTGCTAGCAGTCTCGGGACAGGGCACCAGCCCCAGCATTTT. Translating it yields CASSLGTGHQPQHF.